This T cell receptor (beta chain) was sequenced during a study of cytomegalovirus exposure and HLA in healthy donors. The V and J ends lost 3 bases and 4 bases, in that order; junction bases with no gene match: 5. The CDR3 has 14 residues. The germline V gene has CDR1 MDHEN and CDR2 SYDVKM. The PCR was carried out with 60 Vbeta primers and 13 Jbeta primers. In the source study's methods: Unique TCR beta chains numbered approximately 80 million in a later analysis, with around 10 million shared. Sequencing used immunoSEQ multiplex PCR; TCRdb keeps in-frame clones, though not all of them. That table gives V, J and clone size, and the DNA gave D and trimming. The sample lists about 92,000 clones; around four fifths were seen once.

The sequencing input was PBMCs. The rearrangement uses TRBV28 and TRBJ1-1, with TRBD1 matching 7 bases. The sequence was obtained from a woman under 30 in good health and CMV-seropositive. CDR3: CASSFRPGGTEAFF. CDR3 coding DNA: TGTGCCAGCAGTTTCCGCCCAGGGGGCACTGAAGCTTTCTTT.